This TCR beta chain was captured in a study of blood T cell repertoires in COVID-19. Overall study context: Acute-phase and convalescent COVID-19 samples originated in the United States, Italy and Spain. Sample material is recorded as cDNA or gDNA derived from T cells, B-cell-depleted T cells, or PBMCs.

In the original workflow: Amplification from reference gene primers served as the basis for estimated nucleated cell counts. The data were produced by immunoSEQ multiplex PCR, yet TCRdb's version contains in-frame clones alone and is incomplete. V and J calls and clone size are copied from that table; D and trimming were computed from the DNA. The data show approximately 260,000 clones, more than 75% seen once. The receptor was derived from an older woman with active or convalescent COVID-19. The sequencing input was peripheral blood.

Here the CDR3 DNA reads TGTGCCAGCAGCTCTTCCCCATTGACTAGCGGGGGGCTTAGGGGCCAAGAGACCCAGTACTTC. Translating it yields CASSSSPLTSGGLRGQETQYF. The rearrangement joins TRBV6-6 to TRBJ2-5, with 13 positions matching TRBD2. The CDR3 is 21 amino acids. V gave up 6 bases and J gave up 1 base; unmatched junction bases: 20. Germline CDR1 MNHNY, CDR2 SVGAGI (reference sequence).